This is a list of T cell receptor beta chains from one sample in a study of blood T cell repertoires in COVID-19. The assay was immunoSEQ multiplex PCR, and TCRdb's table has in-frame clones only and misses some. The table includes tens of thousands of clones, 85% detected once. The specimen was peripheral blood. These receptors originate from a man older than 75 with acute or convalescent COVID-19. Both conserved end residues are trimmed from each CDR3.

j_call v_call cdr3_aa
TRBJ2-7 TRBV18 ASSPSAGGHYEQY
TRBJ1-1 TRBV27 ASSEMSSGKTEAF
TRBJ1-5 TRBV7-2 ASSVRGLRNQPQH
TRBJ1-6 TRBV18 ASSLTGAAYNSPLH
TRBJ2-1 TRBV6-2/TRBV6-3 ASSYSENNEQF
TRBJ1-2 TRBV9 ASTPQGQARPPYT
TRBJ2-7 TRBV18 ASSPPGLVAYEQY
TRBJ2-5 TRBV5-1 ASSLSLGSGDQETQY
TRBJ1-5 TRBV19 ASNKSHRGDQPQH
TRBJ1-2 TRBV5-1 ASSLIPGDYGYT
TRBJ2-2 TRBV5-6 ASSLRPSGTPGELF
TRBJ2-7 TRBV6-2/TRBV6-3 ASSPAGGPGEQY
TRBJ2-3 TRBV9 ASSVPGTGTDTQY
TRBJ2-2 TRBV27 ASSHQNTGELF